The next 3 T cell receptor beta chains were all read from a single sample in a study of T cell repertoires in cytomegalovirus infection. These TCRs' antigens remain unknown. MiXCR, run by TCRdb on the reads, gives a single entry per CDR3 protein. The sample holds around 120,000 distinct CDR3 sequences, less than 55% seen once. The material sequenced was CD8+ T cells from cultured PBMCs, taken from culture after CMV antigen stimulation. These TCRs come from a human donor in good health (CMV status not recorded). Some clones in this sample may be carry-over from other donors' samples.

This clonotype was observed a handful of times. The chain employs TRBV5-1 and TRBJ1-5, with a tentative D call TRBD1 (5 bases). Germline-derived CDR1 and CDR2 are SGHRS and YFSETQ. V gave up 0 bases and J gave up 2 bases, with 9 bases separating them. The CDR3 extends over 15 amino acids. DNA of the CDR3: TGCGCCAGCAGCTTGGAGGGGACGGGCAATCAGCCCCAGCATTTT. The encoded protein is CASSLEGTGNQPQHF.

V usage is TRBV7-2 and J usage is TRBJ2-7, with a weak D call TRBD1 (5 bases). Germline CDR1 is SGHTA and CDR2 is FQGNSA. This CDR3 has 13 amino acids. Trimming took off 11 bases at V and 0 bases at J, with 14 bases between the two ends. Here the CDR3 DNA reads TGTGCCTCCAGGGCCGATAGCTCCTACGAGCAGTACTTC. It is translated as CASRADSSYEQYF.

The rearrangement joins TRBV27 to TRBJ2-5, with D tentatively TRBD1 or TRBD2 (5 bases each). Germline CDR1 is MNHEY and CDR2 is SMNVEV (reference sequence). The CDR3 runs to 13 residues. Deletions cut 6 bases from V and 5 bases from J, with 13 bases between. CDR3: CASSPWGSETQYF. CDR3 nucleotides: TGTGCCAGCAGCCCCTGGGGGAGCGAGACCCAGTACTTC.